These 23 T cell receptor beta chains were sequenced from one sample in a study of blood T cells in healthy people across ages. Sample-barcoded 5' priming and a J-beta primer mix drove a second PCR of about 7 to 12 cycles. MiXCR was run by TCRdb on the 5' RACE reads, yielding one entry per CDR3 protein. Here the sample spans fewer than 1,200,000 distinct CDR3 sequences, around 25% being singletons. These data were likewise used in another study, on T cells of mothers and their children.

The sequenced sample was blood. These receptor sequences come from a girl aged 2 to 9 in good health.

CDR3 coding DNA: TGTGCCAGCAGCTTAACGCAGGCGGCCAATTCACCCCTCCACTTT. Amino acid sequence: CASSLTQAANSPLHF. The chain recombines TRBV7-2 with TRBJ1-6; D gene unclear. The CDR3 length is 15 residues. Trimming pared 2 bases from V and 7 bases from J, leaving 12 bases between. Germline V gene sequence: CDR1 SGHTA, CDR2 FQGNSA.

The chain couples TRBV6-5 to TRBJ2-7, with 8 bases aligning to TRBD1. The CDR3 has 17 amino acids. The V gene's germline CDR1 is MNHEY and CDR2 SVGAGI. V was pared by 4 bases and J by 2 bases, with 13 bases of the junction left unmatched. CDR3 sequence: CASSSPGTGWGPYEQYF. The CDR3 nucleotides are TGTGCCAGCAGTTCCCCCGGGACAGGTTGGGGGCCCTACGAGCAGTACTTC.

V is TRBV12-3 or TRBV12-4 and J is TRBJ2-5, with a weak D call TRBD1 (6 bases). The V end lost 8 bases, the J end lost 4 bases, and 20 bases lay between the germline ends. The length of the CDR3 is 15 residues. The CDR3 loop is CASRLLSGVGETQYF. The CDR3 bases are TGTGCCAGCCGACTCCTTTCAGGGGTTGGAGAGACCCAGTACTTC.

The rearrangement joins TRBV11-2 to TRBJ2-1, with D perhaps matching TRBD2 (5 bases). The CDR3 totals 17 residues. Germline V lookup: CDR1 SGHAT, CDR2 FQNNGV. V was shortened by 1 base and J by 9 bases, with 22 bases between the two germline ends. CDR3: CASSLVVGFGARGEQFF. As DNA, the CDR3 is TGTGCCAGCAGCTTAGTGGTTGGTTTCGGTGCACGGGGTGAGCAGTTCTTC.

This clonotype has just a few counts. The CDR3 DNA reads as TGCAGTGCTAGAGATCAGGAGGGGGGGATAAAGACCCAGTACTTC. Its protein is CSARDQEGGIKTQYF. The chain has TRBV20-1 and TRBJ2-5; possibly TRBD2 for D (7 bases). The germline V gene encodes CDR1 DFQATT and CDR2 SNEGSKA (reference sequence). This CDR3 region has 15 residues. V was shortened by 0 bases and J by 6 bases, with 17 bases between the two germline ends.

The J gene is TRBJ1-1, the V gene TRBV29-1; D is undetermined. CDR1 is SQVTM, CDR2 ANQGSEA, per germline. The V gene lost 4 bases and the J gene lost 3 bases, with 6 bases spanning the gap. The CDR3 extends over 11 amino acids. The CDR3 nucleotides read TGCAGCGTTGGAACTGACACTGAAGCTTTCTTT. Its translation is CSVGTDTEAFF.

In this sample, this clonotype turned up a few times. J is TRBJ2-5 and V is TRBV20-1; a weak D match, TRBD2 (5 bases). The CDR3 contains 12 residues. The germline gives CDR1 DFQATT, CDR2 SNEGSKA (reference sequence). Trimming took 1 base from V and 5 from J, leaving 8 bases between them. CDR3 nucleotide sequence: TGCAGTGCTAGAGGAGGGATGGAGACCCAGTACTTC. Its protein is CSARGGMETQYF.

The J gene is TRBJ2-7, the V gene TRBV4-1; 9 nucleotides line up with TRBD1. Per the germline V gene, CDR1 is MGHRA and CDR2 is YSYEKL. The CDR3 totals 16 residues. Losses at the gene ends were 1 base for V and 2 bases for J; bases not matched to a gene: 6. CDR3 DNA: TGCGCCAGCAGCCAAGTAGGGACAGGGCTAGCCTACGAGCAGTACTTC. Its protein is CASSQVGTGLAYEQYF.

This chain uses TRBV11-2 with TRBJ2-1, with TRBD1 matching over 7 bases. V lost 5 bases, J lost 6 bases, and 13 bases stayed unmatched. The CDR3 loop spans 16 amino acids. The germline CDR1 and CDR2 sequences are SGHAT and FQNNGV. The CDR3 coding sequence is TGTGCCAGCAGCCTCGGAAGCGAGGGGGCACTCAATGAGCAGTTCTTC. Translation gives CASSLGSEGALNEQFF.

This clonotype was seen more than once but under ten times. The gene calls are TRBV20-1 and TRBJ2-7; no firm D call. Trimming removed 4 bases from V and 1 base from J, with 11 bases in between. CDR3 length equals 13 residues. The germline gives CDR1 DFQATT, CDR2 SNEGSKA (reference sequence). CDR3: CSATRSVSYEQYF. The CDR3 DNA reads TGCAGTGCTACCAGGTCGGTGTCCTACGAGCAGTACTTC.

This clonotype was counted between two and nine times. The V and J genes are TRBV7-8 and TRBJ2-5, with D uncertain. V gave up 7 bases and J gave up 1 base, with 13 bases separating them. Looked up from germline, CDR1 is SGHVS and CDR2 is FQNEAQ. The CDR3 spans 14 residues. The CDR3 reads CASTLSRVQETQYF. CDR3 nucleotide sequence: TGTGCCAGCACCCTAAGTCGGGTCCAAGAGACCCAGTACTTC.

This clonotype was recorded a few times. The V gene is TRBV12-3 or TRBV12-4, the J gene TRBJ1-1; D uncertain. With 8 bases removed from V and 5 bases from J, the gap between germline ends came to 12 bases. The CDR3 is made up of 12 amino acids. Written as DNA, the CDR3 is TGTGCCAGCCGATATTTGGGTACTGAAGCTTTCTTT. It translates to CASRYLGTEAFF.

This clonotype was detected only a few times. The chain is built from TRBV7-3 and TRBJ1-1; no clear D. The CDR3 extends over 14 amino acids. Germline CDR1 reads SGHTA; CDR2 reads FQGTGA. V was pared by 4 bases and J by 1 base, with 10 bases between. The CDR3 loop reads CASSYRAANTEAFF. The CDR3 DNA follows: TGTGCCAGCAGCTATAGGGCGGCGAACACTGAAGCTTTCTTT.

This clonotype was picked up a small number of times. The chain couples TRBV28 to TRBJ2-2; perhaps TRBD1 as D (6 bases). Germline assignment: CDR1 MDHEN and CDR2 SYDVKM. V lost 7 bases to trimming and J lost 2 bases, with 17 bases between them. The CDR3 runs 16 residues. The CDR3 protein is CASITSGQINTGELFF. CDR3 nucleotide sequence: TGTGCCAGCATCACGTCGGGACAAATAAACACCGGGGAGCTGTTTTTT.

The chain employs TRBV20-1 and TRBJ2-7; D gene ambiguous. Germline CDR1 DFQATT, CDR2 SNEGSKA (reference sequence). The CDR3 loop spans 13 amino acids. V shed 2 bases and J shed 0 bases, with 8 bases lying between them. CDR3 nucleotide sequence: TGCAGTGCTAGACCCCTGACCTCCTACGAGCAGTACTTC. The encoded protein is CSARPLTSYEQYF.

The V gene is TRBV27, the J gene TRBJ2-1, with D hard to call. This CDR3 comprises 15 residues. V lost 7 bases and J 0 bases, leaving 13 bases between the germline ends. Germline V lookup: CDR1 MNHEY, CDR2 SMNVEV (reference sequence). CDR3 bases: TGTGCCAGCACCTTATCCCTTTTCTCCTACAATGAGCAGTTCTTC. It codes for CASTLSLFSYNEQFF.

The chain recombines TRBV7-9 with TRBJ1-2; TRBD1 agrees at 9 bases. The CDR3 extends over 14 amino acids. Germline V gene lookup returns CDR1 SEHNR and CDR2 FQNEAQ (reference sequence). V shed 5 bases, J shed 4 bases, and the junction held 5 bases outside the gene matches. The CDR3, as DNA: TGTGCCAGCAGCCCCTGGACAGGGGCCTATGGCTACACCTTC. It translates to CASSPWTGAYGYTF.

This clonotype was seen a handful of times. CDR3 in amino acids: CASSLPQGGPQETQYF. The CDR3 DNA follows: TGTGCCAGCAGTTTACCCCAGGGCGGCCCCCAAGAGACCCAGTACTTC. The rearrangement links TRBV12-3 or TRBV12-4 to TRBJ2-5; D possibly corresponds to TRBD1 (5 bases). V lost 2 bases and J 1 base, leaving 14 bases between the germline ends. The CDR3 sequence is 16 residues long.

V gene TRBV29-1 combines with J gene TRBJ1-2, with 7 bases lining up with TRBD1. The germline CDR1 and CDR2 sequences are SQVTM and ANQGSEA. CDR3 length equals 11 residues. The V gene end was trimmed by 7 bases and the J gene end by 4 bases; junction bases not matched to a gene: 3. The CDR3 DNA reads TGCAGCGACACAGGGGTCTATGGCTACACCTTC. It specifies CSDTGVYGYTF. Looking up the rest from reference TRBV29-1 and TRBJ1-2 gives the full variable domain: SAVISQKPSRDICQRGTSLTIQCQVDSQVTMMFWYRQQPGQSLTLIATANQGSEATYESGFVIDKFPISRPNLTFSTLTVSNMSPEDSSIYLCSDTGVYGYTFGSGTRLTVV.

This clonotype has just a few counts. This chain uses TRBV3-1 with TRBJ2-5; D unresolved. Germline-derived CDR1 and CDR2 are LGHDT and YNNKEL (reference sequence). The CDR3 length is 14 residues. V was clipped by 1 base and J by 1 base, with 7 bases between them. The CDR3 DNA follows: TGTGCCAGCAGCCAAGGGTGGGCCCAAGAGACCCAGTACTTC. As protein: CASSQGWAQETQYF.

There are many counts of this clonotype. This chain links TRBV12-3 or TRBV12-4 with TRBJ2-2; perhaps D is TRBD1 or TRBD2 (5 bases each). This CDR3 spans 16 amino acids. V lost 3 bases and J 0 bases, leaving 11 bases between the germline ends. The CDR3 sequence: CASSFSGTANTGELFF. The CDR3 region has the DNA TGTGCCAGCAGTTTCTCCGGGACGGCGAACACCGGGGAGCTGTTTTTT.

As DNA, the CDR3 is TGTGCCACTGAGGGACAGGATGAGCAGTTCTTC. This translates into CATEGQDEQFF. The V call is TRBV28, the J call TRBJ2-1; 8 positions agree with TRBD1. The CDR3 has 11 amino acids. CDR1 is MDHEN, CDR2 SYDVKM, per germline. V shed 10 bases, J shed 8 bases, and the junction held 4 bases outside the gene matches.

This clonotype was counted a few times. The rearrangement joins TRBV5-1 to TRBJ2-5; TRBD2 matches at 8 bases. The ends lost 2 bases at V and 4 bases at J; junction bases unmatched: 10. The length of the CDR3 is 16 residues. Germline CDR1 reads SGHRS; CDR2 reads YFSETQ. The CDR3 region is CASSLAIEAGGETQYF. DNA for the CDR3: TGCGCCAGCAGCTTAGCGATTGAGGCGGGGGGAGAGACCCAGTACTTC.